A single sample is the source of the 25 T cell receptor beta chains below, sequenced in a study of T cell repertoires in cytomegalovirus infection. TCRdb re-called the reads with MiXCR, one entry per CDR3 protein. The repertoire holds 160,000 or so distinct CDR3 sequences, with 23% as singletons. The sample was PBMCs. The source of these receptors is a human donor in good health (CMV status not recorded). Some clones in this sample may be carry-over from other donors' samples.

Only a few counts were recorded for this clonotype. The chain links TRBV19 to TRBJ2-2; TRBD1 agrees at 8 bases. The CDR3 consists of 17 residues. V lost 6 bases, J lost 1 base, and 10 bases stayed unmatched. Germline CDR1 LNHDA, CDR2 SQIVND (reference sequence). For the CDR3, the DNA is TGTGCCAGTAGAACCAGACCGGGACAGGAGAACACCGGGGAGCTGTTTTTT. It codes for CASRTRPGQENTGELFF.

In regard to this clonotype: A much larger clone is a single base away; this may be a read error. V gene TRBV6-5 combines with J gene TRBJ1-2, with a possible D match to TRBD1 (5 bases). This CDR3 comprises 15 residues. Trimming cost V 6 bases and J 4 bases, with 18 bases left between them. Germline assignment: CDR1 MNHEY and CDR2 SVGAGI. In DNA form, the CDR3 reads TGTGCCAGCAGCCCACAGTGGGGGTTTCGCTATGGCTACACCTTC. Translation: CASSPQWGFRYGYTF.

The V and J genes are TRBV7-8 and TRBJ2-7, with a possible D match to TRBD2 (5 bases). The CDR3 loop spans 15 amino acids. The V end was cut by 0 bases, the J end by 2 bases, with 11 bases between. In germline, CDR1 is SGHVS, CDR2 FQNEAQ. In DNA form, the CDR3 reads TGTGCCAGCAGCTTAGCGGTTACCGGGACCTACGAGCAGTACTTC. It translates to CASSLAVTGTYEQYF. Supplemented by reference TRBV7-8 and TRBJ2-7, the full variable domain reads GAGVSQSPRYKVAKRGQDVALRCDPISGHVSLFWYQQALGQGPEFLTYFQNEAQLDKSGLPSDRFFAERPEGSVSTLKIQRTQQEDSAVYLCASSLAVTGTYEQYFGPGTRLTVT.

The chain employs TRBV5-5 and TRBJ2-1, with 7 bases matching TRBD2. V lost 1 base, J lost 0 bases, and 4 bases stayed unmatched. CDR3 length: 16 amino acids. Germline V gives CDR1 SGHKS, CDR2 YYEKEE (reference sequence). The DNA for the CDR3 is TGTGCCAGCAGCTTGATGTCTAGCGGCTCCTACAATGAGCAGTTCTTC. Its translation is CASSLMSSGSYNEQFF.

In its sample, this clonotype was seen many times. This rearrangement joins TRBV7-2 to TRBJ2-5; D ambiguous. In germline, CDR1 is SGHTA, CDR2 FQGNSA. The CDR3 totals 14 residues. The ends were cut back, 4 bases at V and 5 bases at J, with 14 bases in the middle. CDR3: CASSSPVGLETQYF. The DNA for the CDR3 is TGTGCCAGCAGCTCCCCTGTGGGGTTGGAGACCCAGTACTTC.

The rearrangement joins TRBV4-2 to TRBJ2-3; 10 nucleotides align to TRBD2. Germline V lookup: CDR1 LGHNA, CDR2 YNFKEQ. This CDR3 is built from 16 residues. The ends lost 5 bases at V and 0 bases at J; junction bases unmatched: 5. CDR3 amino acids: CASSKTSGVSTDTQYF. The CDR3, as DNA: TGTGCCAGCAGCAAAACTAGCGGGGTTAGCACAGATACGCAGTATTTT.

This clonotype was seen more than once but under ten times. CDR3 loop: CASTIAARYTGELFF. The CDR3 DNA reads as TGTGCCAGTACCATTGCGGCCCGCTACACCGGGGAGCTGTTTTTT. The V gene is TRBV19, the J gene TRBJ2-2; D not resolved. V was trimmed by 7 bases and J by 3 bases, leaving 15 bases between them. This CDR3 has 15 amino acids. The V gene's germline CDR1 is LNHDA and CDR2 SQIVND (reference sequence).

The chain carries TRBV7-6 and TRBJ2-1, with 11 bases matching TRBD2. The germline CDR1 and CDR2 sequences are SGHVS and FNYEAQ. The CDR3 loop spans 16 amino acids. Unmatched junction bases numbered 7, after V lost 1 base and J lost 8 bases. The CDR3 loop is CASSLGSGGAGDEQFF. The CDR3 DNA sequence: TGTGCCAGCAGCTTAGGTAGCGGGGGGGCTGGAGATGAGCAGTTCTTC.

The V and J genes are TRBV5-6 and TRBJ2-7; 8 bases align to TRBD2. CDR3 length equals 16 residues. Trimming removed 6 bases from V and 3 bases from J; junction bases left unmatched: 14. Germline loops: CDR1 SGHDT, CDR2 YYEEEE. The CDR3 DNA reads as TGTGCCAGCAACCAGGCGGGCGGGGGGCGGTTCTACGAGCAGTACTTC. This codes for CASNQAGGGRFYEQYF. Full variable domain (remainder filled in from reference TRBV5-6 and TRBJ2-7): DAGVTQSPTHLIKTRGQQVTLRCSPKSGHDTVSWYQQALGQGPQFIFQYYEEEERQRGNFPDRFSGHQFPNYSSELNVNALLLGDSALYLCASNQAGGGRFYEQYFGPGTRLTVT.

This clonotype appeared many times. This chain connects TRBV28 to TRBJ2-3; 8 bases map to TRBD2. This CDR3 has 14 amino acids. Germline trimming cut 5 bases from V and 4 bases from J; bases unmatched to any gene: 5. The germline gives CDR1 MDHEN, CDR2 SYDVKM. For the CDR3, the DNA is TGTGCCAGCAGTCTCGGACTAGCCGCAGATACGCAGTATTTT. Its translation is CASSLGLAADTQYF.

This clonotype was picked up many times. The chain is built from TRBV6-2 or TRBV6-3 and TRBJ1-2; TRBD1 agrees at 7 bases. CDR3 length: 12 residues. Germline V lookup: CDR1 MNHEY, CDR2 SVGEGT. Losses at the gene ends were 6 bases for V and 7 bases for J; bases not matched to a gene: 5. CDR3 coding DNA: TGTGCCAGCAGCCGCACAGGGGCTGGCTACACCTTC. Its translation: CASSRTGAGYTF.

The chain links TRBV7-2 to TRBJ2-3, with D possibly TRBD2 on 7 matching bases. Trimming left V 4 bases short and J 4 bases short, with 9 bases between. Germline assignment: CDR1 SGHTA and CDR2 FQGNSA. The CDR3 has 13 amino acids. This CDR3 is CASSSGGPDTQYF. In nucleotides, the CDR3 is TGTGCCAGCAGCTCCGGGGGGCCAGATACGCAGTATTTT.

J is TRBJ2-7 and V is TRBV2; TRBD1 or TRBD2 may be the D gene (5 bases each). This CDR3 has 13 amino acids. Trimming removed 6 bases from V and 3 bases from J, with 12 bases in between. Germline V lookup: CDR1 SNHLY, CDR2 FYNNEI. The CDR3 loop reads CASSLPGRYEQYF. CDR3 nucleotide sequence: TGTGCCAGCAGCCTCCCGGGGCGCTACGAGCAGTACTTC.

This clonotype was counted a few times. The gene calls are TRBV29-1 and TRBJ2-3, with D hard to call. Trimming removed 7 bases at V and 2 bases at J, with 10 bases between. The germline gives CDR1 SQVTM, CDR2 ANQGSEA. The CDR3 contains 12 residues. The CDR3 DNA sequence: TGCAGCGCCCCTTTGTCCACAGATACGCAGTATTTT. This encodes CSAPLSTDTQYF.

The J gene is TRBJ2-5, the V gene TRBV25-1, with D uncertain. CDR1 is MGHDK, CDR2 SYGVNS, per germline. Trimming shortened V by 1 base and J by 2 bases, and 11 bases separated the two germline ends. This CDR3 has 15 amino acids. Written as DNA, the CDR3 is TGTGCCAGCAGTGAATGTACGACGAGACAAGAGACCCAGTACTTC. Translated, it gives CASSECTTRQETQYF.

At least ten counts were recorded for this clonotype. V and J are TRBV7-9 and TRBJ2-5; D is tentatively TRBD1 or TRBD2 (5 bases each). This CDR3 is built from 14 residues. The germline gives CDR1 SEHNR, CDR2 FQNEAQ (reference sequence). V was shortened by 5 bases and J by 5 bases, with 15 bases between the two germline ends. DNA for the CDR3: TGTGCCAGCAGCGGGGGTCTCACTTCGGAGACCCAGTACTTC. It specifies CASSGGLTSETQYF.

The V call is TRBV7-2, the J call TRBJ2-3; D might be TRBD1 or TRBD2, each matching 7 bases. CDR1 is SGHTA and CDR2 is FQGNSA in the germline V gene. With 5 bases removed from V and 8 bases from J, the gap between germline ends came to 20 bases. There are 15 residues in the CDR3. Written as DNA, the CDR3 is TGTGCCAGCAGCCAAGGACTAGGGGGCGGCGGTACGCAGTATTTT. It translates to CASSQGLGGGGTQYF.

A few counts support this clonotype. The chain joins TRBV6-6 to TRBJ1-4, with D perhaps TRBD1 (5 bases). The germline V gene has CDR1 MNHNY and CDR2 SVGAGI (reference sequence). The CDR3 has 14 amino acids. Trimming stripped 4 bases from V and 4 bases from J, with 10 bases between. The CDR3 reads CASSSAGSNEKLFF. DNA for the CDR3: TGTGCCAGCAGTTCCGCAGGGAGTAATGAAAAACTGTTTTTT.

This clonotype has only a few counts. The chain carries TRBV20-1 and TRBJ2-1; 7 bases match TRBD2. V trimming: 5 bases; J trimming: 8 bases; junction bases outside the gene matches: 12. Germline CDR1 and CDR2: DFQATT and SNEGSKA (reference sequence). This CDR3 region has 14 residues. CDR3 sequence reads: CSAPKAGKGDEQFF. DNA for the CDR3: TGCAGTGCTCCTAAAGCGGGAAAGGGCGATGAGCAGTTCTTC.

V is TRBV27 and J is TRBJ2-7; possibly TRBD1 for D (6 bases). The CDR3 totals 13 residues. Deletions cut 11 bases from V and 5 bases from J, with 19 bases between. In germline, CDR1 is MNHEY, CDR2 SMNVEV (reference sequence). The CDR3 DNA reads TGTGCCTCCCTGCGTCAGGGGACCAACGAGCAGTACTTC. This sequence encodes CASLRQGTNEQYF.

This clonotype was seen only a few times. The chain combines TRBV14 with TRBJ2-5; TRBD2 might be the D (6 bases). Trimming shortened V by 2 bases and J by 2 bases, and 12 bases separated the two germline ends. Germline CDR1 and CDR2: SGHDN and FVKESK. The CDR3 spans 15 residues. CDR3 in DNA: TGTGCCAGCAGCCAAATTCCGGACTATCAAGAGACCCAGTACTTC. This translates into CASSQIPDYQETQYF.

The chain is built from TRBV11-2 and TRBJ2-4; 11 nucleotides agree with TRBD1. Trimming cost V 4 bases and J 8 bases; bases outside gene matches: 4. The CDR3 spans 14 residues. Germline CDR1 and CDR2: SGHAT and FQNNGV. As DNA, the CDR3 is TGTGCCAGCAGCTGGACAGGGGGCATCGACATTCAGTACTTC. Amino acid sequence: CASSWTGGIDIQYF.

This clonotype was observed at least ten times. V gene TRBV12-3 or TRBV12-4 combines with J gene TRBJ2-5, with 11 bases that match TRBD2. V lost 4 bases to trimming and J lost 5 bases; unmatched junction nucleotides: 3. The CDR3 length is 14 residues. CDR3 in DNA: TGTGCCAGCAGTTCTAGCGGGAGGTGGGAGACCCAGTACTTC. It specifies CASSSSGRWETQYF.

This clonotype was counted between two and nine times. The CDR3 DNA follows: TGTGCCAGCTCACCAAGACAGACCTACGAGCAGTACTTC. Its translation: CASSPRQTYEQYF. The chain couples TRBV18 to TRBJ2-7, with D possibly TRBD1 on 5 matching bases. The V end lost 2 bases, the J end lost 2 bases, and 7 bases lay between the germline ends. Germline V lookup: CDR1 KGHSH, CDR2 LQKENI. The CDR3 spans 13 residues. Together with reference TRBV18 and TRBJ2-7, the CDR3 gives the full variable domain: NAGVMQNPRHLVRRRGQEARLRCSPMKGHSHVYWYRQLPEEGLKFMVYLQKENIIDESGMPKERFSAEFPKEGPSILRIQQVVRGDSAAYFCASSPRQTYEQYFGPGTRLTVT.

This clonotype was seen a few times. Here the CDR3 reads CASSLPNTIYF. CDR3 DNA sequence: TGTGCCAGCAGTTTACCTAACACCATATATTTT. This chain links TRBV12-3 or TRBV12-4 with TRBJ1-3; D not resolved. The CDR3 totals 11 residues. V gave up 2 bases and J gave up 7 bases, with 3 bases separating them.